This T cell receptor (beta chain) originates from a study of cytomegalovirus exposure and HLA in healthy donors. Each donor's status was that of a healthy bone marrow donor. The CDR3 has 12 amino acids. Germline lookup yields CDR1 MGHDK and CDR2 SYGVNS. Trimming removed 6 bases from V and 5 bases from J, with 10 bases in between. Study results and caveats: The authors considered a cluster of highly shared sequence variants likely to be a sequencing artifact.

With regard to this clone: Its cognate antigen is unknown.

13 Jbeta primers and 60 Vbeta primers were used for the PCR. The assay was immunoSEQ multiplex PCR, and TCRdb's table has in-frame clones only and misses some. The sample holds roughly 80,000 clones, more than 50% seen once. This clonotype originated in a male donor in good health and CMV-seropositive. The chain combines TRBV25-1 with TRBJ1-1; D remains unclear. The sample comprised PBMCs. The CDR3: CASRQIHTEAFF. The CDR3 nucleotides are TGTGCCAGCAGACAGATACATACTGAAGCTTTCTTT.